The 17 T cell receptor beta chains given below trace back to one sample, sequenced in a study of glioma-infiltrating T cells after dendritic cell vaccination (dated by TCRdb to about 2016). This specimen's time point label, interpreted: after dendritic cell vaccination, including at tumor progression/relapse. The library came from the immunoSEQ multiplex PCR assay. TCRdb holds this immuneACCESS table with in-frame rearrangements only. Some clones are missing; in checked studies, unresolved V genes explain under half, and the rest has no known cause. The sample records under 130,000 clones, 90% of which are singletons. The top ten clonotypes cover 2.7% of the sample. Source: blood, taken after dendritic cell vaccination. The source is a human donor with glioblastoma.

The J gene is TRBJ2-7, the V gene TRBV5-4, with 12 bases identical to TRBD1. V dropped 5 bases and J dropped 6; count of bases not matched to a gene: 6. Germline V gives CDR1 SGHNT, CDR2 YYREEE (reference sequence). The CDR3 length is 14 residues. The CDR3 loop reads CASRPPGQGAEQYF. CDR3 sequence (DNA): TGTGCCAGCAGACCACCGGGACAGGGGGCCGAGCAGTACTTC.

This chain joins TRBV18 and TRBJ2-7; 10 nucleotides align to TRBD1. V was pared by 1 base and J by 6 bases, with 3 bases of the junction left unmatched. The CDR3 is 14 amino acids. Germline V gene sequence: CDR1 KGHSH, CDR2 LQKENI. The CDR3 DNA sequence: TGTGCCAGCTCACCACTGCGGACAGGGGGCGAGCAGTACTTC. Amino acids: CASSPLRTGGEQYF.

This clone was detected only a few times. The CDR3 protein is CASSLKAGAEAFF. The CDR3 DNA reads as TGTGCCAGCAGCTTGAAAGCCGGAGCAGAAGCTTTCTTT. This chain uses TRBV5-4 with TRBJ1-1; D gene unclear. Deletions cut 1 base from V and 8 bases from J, with 12 bases between. Per the germline V gene, CDR1 is SGHNT and CDR2 is YYREEE (reference sequence). There are 13 residues in the CDR3. Variable domain in full (rest from reference TRBV5-4 and TRBJ1-1): ETGVTQSPTHLIKTRGQQVTLRCSSQSGHNTVSWYQQALGQGPQFIFQYYREEENGRGNFPPRFSGLQFPNYSSELNVNALELDDSALYLCASSLKAGAEAFFGQGTRLTVV.

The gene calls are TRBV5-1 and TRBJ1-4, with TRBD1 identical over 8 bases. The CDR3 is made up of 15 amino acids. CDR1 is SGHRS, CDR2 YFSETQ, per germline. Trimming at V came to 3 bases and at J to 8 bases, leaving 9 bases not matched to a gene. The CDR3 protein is CASSSQTGEVEKLFF. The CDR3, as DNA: TGCGCCAGCAGCTCCCAGACAGGGGAGGTCGAAAAACTGTTTTTT.

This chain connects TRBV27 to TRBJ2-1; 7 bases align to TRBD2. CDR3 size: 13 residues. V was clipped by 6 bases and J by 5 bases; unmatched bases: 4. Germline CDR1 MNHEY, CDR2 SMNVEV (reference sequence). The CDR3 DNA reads TGTGCCAGCAGGCTAGCGGTTAACAATGAGCAGTTCTTC. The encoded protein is CASRLAVNNEQFF.

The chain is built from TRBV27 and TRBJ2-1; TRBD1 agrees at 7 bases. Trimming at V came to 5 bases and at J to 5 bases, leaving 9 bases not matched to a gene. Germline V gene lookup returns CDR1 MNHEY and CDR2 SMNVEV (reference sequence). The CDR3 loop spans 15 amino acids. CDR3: CASSPSGQFDNEQFF. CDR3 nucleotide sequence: TGTGCCAGCAGTCCGTCGGGACAGTTTGACAATGAGCAGTTCTTC.

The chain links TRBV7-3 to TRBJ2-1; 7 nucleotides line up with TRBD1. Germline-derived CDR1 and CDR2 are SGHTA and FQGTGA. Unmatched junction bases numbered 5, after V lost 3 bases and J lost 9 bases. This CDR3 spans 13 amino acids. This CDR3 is CASSLTGITEQFF. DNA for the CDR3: TGTGCCAGCAGCTTGACAGGGATCACTGAGCAGTTCTTC.

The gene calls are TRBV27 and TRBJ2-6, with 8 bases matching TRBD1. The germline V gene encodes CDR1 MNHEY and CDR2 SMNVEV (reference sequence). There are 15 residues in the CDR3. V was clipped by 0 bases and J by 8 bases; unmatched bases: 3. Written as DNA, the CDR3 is TGTGCCAGCAGTTTATCCCGGACAGGGACCAACGTCCTGACTTTC. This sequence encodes CASSLSRTGTNVLTF.

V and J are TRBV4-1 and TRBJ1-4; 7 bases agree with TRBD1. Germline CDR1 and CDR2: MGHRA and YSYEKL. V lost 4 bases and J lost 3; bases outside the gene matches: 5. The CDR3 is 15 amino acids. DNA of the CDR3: TGCGCCAGCAGCCTCACAGGGGCTCCTAATGAAAAACTGTTTTTT. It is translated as CASSLTGAPNEKLFF.

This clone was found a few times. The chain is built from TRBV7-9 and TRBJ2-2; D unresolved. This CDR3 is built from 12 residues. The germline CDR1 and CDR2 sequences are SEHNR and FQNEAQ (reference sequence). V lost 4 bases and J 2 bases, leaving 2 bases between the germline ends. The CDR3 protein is CASSSNTGELFF. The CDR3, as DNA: TGTGCCAGCAGCTCAAACACCGGGGAGCTGTTTTTT.

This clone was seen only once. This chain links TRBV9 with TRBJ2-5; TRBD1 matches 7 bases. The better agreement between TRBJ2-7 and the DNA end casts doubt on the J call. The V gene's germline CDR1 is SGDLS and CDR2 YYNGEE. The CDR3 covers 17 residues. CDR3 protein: CASSADTGTASSYEQYF. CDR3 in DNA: TGTGCCAGCAGCGCGGATACCGGGACAGCTAGCTCCTACGAGCAGTACTTC.

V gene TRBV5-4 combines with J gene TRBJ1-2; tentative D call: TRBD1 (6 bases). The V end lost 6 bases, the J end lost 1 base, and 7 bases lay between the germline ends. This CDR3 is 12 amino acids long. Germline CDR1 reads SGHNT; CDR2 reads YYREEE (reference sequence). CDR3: CASKGGNYGYTF. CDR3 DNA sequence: TGTGCCAGCAAAGGGGGTAACTATGGCTACACCTTC.

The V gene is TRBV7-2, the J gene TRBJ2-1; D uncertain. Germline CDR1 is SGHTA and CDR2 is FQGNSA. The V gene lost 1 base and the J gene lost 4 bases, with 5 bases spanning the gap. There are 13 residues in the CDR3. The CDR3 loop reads CASSLELYNEQFF. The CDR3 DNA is TGTGCCAGCAGCTTAGAGCTGTACAATGAGCAGTTCTTC.

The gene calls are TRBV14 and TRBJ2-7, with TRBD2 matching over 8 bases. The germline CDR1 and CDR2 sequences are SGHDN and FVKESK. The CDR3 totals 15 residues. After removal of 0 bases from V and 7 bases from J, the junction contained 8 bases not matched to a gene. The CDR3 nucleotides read TGTGCCAGCAGCCAAGATTTACAGCGGGAGCGGGAGCAGTACTTC. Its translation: CASSQDLQREREQYF.

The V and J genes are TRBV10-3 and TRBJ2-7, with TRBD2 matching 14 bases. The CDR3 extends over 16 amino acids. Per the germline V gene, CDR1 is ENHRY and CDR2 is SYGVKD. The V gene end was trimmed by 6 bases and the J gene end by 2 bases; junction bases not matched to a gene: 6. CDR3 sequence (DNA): TGTGCCATCAGCGGACTAGCGGGGGGACTGACCTACGAGCAGTACTTC. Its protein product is CAISGLAGGLTYEQYF.

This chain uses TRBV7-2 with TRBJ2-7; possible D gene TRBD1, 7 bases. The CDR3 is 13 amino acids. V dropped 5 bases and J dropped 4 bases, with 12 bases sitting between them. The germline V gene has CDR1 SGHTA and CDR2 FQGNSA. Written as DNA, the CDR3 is TGTGCCAGCAGCATACAGGGGAGGTACGAGCAGTACTTC. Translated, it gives CASSIQGRYEQYF.

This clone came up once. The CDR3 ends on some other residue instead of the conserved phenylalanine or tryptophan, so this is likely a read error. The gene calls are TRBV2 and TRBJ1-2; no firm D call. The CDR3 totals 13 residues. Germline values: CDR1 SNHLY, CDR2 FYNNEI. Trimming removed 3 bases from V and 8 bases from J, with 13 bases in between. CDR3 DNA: TGTGCCAGCAGTGATAGATCCTTCTGGGGCTACACCCTC. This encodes CASSDRSFWGYTL.